The clone carrying this TCR beta chain was observed a handful of times. Participant ages covered about 18 to 100 years across around 25 US areas. Participant-reported clinical history was the basis for cohort assignment. In the source study's methods: Quantification of nucleated cells was approximated via reference gene primer amplification. The table came from immunoSEQ multiplex PCR; TCRdb's copy has only in-frame clones and leaves some out. The V and J calls and clone size were taken over from that table, and D and trimming were inferred from the DNA. The data contain about 430,000 clones, more than 70% of them singletons. The data were taken from a study of blood T cell repertoires in COVID-19. Study overall: PBMCs, B-cell-depleted T cells, or T cells were the source of the cDNA or gDNA that made up the material.

Germline V lookup: CDR1 MNHNS, CDR2 SASEGT. V shed 2 bases, J shed 3 bases, and the junction held 6 bases outside the gene matches. The CDR3 has 16 amino acids. The sequence was collected from a woman aged 18-35 years who had been exposed to COVID-19. The genes are TRBV6-1 and TRBJ2-1; TRBD2 matches at 8 bases. Sequenced: PBMCs or T cells enriched from blood (not recorded which). The CDR3 nucleotides read TGTGCCAGCAGTGAACTAAGCGGGAGTTTCTACAATGAGCAGTTCTTC. Encoded protein: CASSELSGSFYNEQFF.